These T cell receptor beta chains were read from a single sample in a study of CD8+CD57+ T cells in acquired aplastic anemia. TCRdb analysed the reads with MiXCR anew, one entry per CDR3 protein. This table holds roughly 500,000 distinct CDR3 sequences, around 32% found once. What was sequenced was sorted CD4+, CD8+, or CD8+CD57+ T cells (not recorded which) from PBMCs. These receptors all stem from a human donor with aplastic anemia. Each CDR3 is given with its conserved first and last residue. The order of the fields is clone size, J gene, D gene, V gene, CDR3 DNA, CDR3 protein. D genes are given only for firm matches. Some rows mark clone size as missing; the rest say once, few, many or name a class of expanded clone.

many	TRBJ2-7	NA	TRBV20-1	TGCAGTGCTAGAGGACAGGAGAACTACGAGCAGTACTTC	CSARGQENYEQYF
NA	TRBJ1-1	NA	TRBV7-2	TGTGCCAGCAGCCCAGGTTTTTCCATGAACACTGAAGCTTTCTTT	CASSPGFSMNTEAFF
few	TRBJ2-7	NA	TRBV4-1	TGCGCCAGCAGCCAAGATCCCGGGGGCCATAACTCCTACGAGCAGTACTTC	CASSQDPGGHNSYEQYF
few	TRBJ1-2	NA	TRBV6-5	TGTGCCAGCAGTTACGTGCCAGCTAACTATGGCTACACCTTC	CASSYVPANYGYTF
many	TRBJ2-3	NA	TRBV20-1	TGCAGTGCTAGAGATCGGCGGGACACAGATACGCAGTATTTT	CSARDRRDTDTQYF
many	TRBJ1-6	TRBD1	TRBV20-1	TGCAGTGCTAGGGGGGACAGGGGACTTACTAATTCACCCCTCCACTTT	CSARGDRGLTNSPLHF
few	TRBJ2-1	TRBD2	TRBV9	TGTGCCAGCAGCGTAGCAGCGGGAGGGCGCCATGAGCAGTTCTTC	CASSVAAGGRHEQFF
many	TRBJ2-1	TRBD2	TRBV10-2	TGCGCCAGCAGTGACTGGACTAGCGGGAAGTCCTACAATGAGCAGTTCTTC	CASSDWTSGKSYNEQFF
NA	TRBJ1-2	NA	TRBV10-2	TGCGCCAGCACCGCGACAGGCGTAGAGGGCTACACCTTC	CASTATGVEGYTF
few	TRBJ2-1	TRBD2	TRBV5-1	TGCGCCAGCGCACCCCCCCAAGCGGGGATCTACAATGAGCAGTTCTTC	CASAPPQAGIYNEQFF
many	TRBJ1-2	NA	TRBV12-3/TRBV12-4	TGTGCCAGCAGTTTCGGCCTCGTGGGGGGCTACACCTTC	CASSFGLVGGYTF
NA	TRBJ2-7	TRBD1	TRBV29-1	TGCAGCGTACTCGGCGGGACAGGGTACAACGAGCAGTACTTC	CSVLGGTGYNEQYF
many	TRBJ2-3	NA	TRBV7-2	TGTGCCAGCAGCTTATACCGACAGGCAGATACGCAGTATTTT	CASSLYRQADTQYF
NA	TRBJ1-3	NA	TRBV30	TGTGCCTGGAGTACCAGAAGCTCTGGAAACACCATATATTTT	CAWSTRSSGNTIYF
once	TRBJ2-7	TRBD2	TRBV25-1	TGTGCCAGCAGTCCCGGGAGCGGGAATCAGCCCCAGCATTACTTC	CASSPGSGNQPQHYF
many	TRBJ1-1	TRBD1	TRBV20-1	TGCAGTGCCAAGGCTGGGACAGGGCACACTGAAGCTTTCTTT	CSAKAGTGHTEAFF
NA	TRBJ2-3	TRBD1	TRBV4-2	TGTGCCAGCAGCCAGACAGGGAGCACAGATACGCAGTATTTT	CASSQTGSTDTQYF
many	TRBJ1-5	TRBD1	TRBV19	TGTGCCAGTAGTACACAGGGGGAGGGCAATCAGCCCCAGCATTTT	CASSTQGEGNQPQHF
few	TRBJ2-7	NA	TRBV5-1	TGCGCCAGCAGCCTGAGAACACCAAACTACGAGCAGTACTTC	CASSLRTPNYEQYF
few	TRBJ1-1	NA	TRBV20-1	TGCAGTGCTAGAGTGGGGGCTATGAACACTGAAGCTTTCTTT	CSARVGAMNTEAFF
NA	TRBJ2-5	TRBD2	TRBV6-4	TGTGCCAGCAGTGCCTTTAGCGGGGGGAATCAGGTTCGGCAGACCCAGTACTTC	CASSAFSGGNQVRQTQYF
many	TRBJ2-7	TRBD2	TRBV29-1	TGCAGCGTTCAAGACGGGGGGATCATCTACGAGCAGTACTTC	CSVQDGGIIYEQYF
few	TRBJ1-5	TRBD1	TRBV2	TGTGCCAGCATGGCGGGACAGTCTTACAATCAGCCCCAGCATTTT	CASMAGQSYNQPQHF
NA	TRBJ2-5	TRBD1	TRBV24-1	TGTGCCACCAGTGATTTGGGACAGGGCGAGGAGACCCAGTACTTC	CATSDLGQGEETQYF
few	TRBJ1-3	NA	TRBV6-2/TRBV6-3	TGTGCCAGCAGTTACAGAGGAAACACCATATATTTT	CASSYRGNTIYF
many	TRBJ1-5	NA	TRBV9	TGTGCCAGCAGCGTAGATCCGGCGGTCAATCAGCCCCAGCATTTT	CASSVDPAVNQPQHF
NA	TRBJ2-7	TRBD2	TRBV4-1	TGCGCCAGCAGCCAGACAAAGGGGACTAGCGACAACGAGCAGTACTTC	CASSQTKGTSDNEQYF
many	TRBJ2-5	TRBD2	TRBV7-6	TGTGCCAGCAGCTCCCGTACTAGCGGGGGGTCGGCCCCAGAGACCCAGTACTTC	CASSSRTSGGSAPETQYF
many	TRBJ2-7	TRBD1	TRBV20-1	TGCAGTGCTAGGGCAGCGGACAGGGGGGCGCGCGAGCAGTACTTC	CSARAADRGAREQYF
many	TRBJ2-1	NA	TRBV19	TGTGCCAGTAGGACGGACTTAACGGGTGAGGAGTTCTTC	CASRTDLTGEEFF
few	TRBJ1-3	TRBD1	TRBV11-2	TGTGCCAGCAGCTATGACAGGGGGCTTGGAAACACCATATATTTT	CASSYDRGLGNTIYF
NA	TRBJ2-2	NA	TRBV24-1	TGTGCCACCAGCAGCTTGGGACGGACCGGGGAGCTGTTTTTT	CATSSLGRTGELFF
NA	TRBJ1-5	TRBD1	TRBV30	TGTGCCTCGGACAGGGGGCCGGGGCAGCCCCAGCATTTT	CASDRGPGQPQHF
many	TRBJ1-1	NA	TRBV7-2	TGTGCCAGCAGCTTAGCACAGCTAGAAGCTTTCTTT	CASSLAQLEAFF
NA	TRBJ1-6	TRBD1	TRBV25-1	TGTGCCAGCAGTTTTGACAGGGTGACCTATAATTCACCCCTCCACTTT	CASSFDRVTYNSPLHF
many	TRBJ2-7	NA	TRBV14	TGTGCCAGCAGCCAAGATCAGAGGCAGGGAACCTACGAGCAGTACTTC	CASSQDQRQGTYEQYF
many	TRBJ2-3	TRBD2	TRBV2	TGTGCCAGCAGTGGACTAGCAGCAGATACGCAGTATTTT	CASSGLAADTQYF
many	TRBJ1-2	NA	TRBV14	TGTGCCAGCAGCCCAAACTCTCCTTATGGCTACACCTTC	CASSPNSPYGYTF
many	TRBJ1-3	NA	TRBV10-3	TGTGCCATCACTGCAGTCTCTGGAAACACCATATATTTT	CAITAVSGNTIYF
NA	TRBJ1-5	NA	TRBV10-1	TGCGCCAGCAGAGGAGATGTGGGCAATCAGCCCCAGCATTTT	CASRGDVGNQPQHF
NA	TRBJ2-3	NA	TRBV4-3	TGCGCCAGCAGCCTCCGGTCCCACGGGGATACGCAGTATTTT	CASSLRSHGDTQYF
NA	TRBJ2-3	NA	TRBV4-2	TGTGCCAGCAGCCATGACATGGGCGGACGCCTGGAGGGAGATACGCAGTATTTT	CASSHDMGGRLEGDTQYF
few	TRBJ2-7	TRBD2	TRBV27	TGTGCCAGCGCGCGACTAGCGGGAGTCTGCGAGCAGTACTTC	CASARLAGVCEQYF
once	TRBJ1-2	TRBD1	TRBV2	TGTGCCAGCAGCCACGGGACAGGGGCCGGGGGCTACACCTTC	CASSHGTGAGGYTF
many	TRBJ1-1	TRBD1	TRBV20-1	TGCAGTGCTAGAGATCCCCAGGGGGGCACTGAAGCTTTCTTT	CSARDPQGGTEAFF
NA	TRBJ2-2	TRBD1	TRBV2	TGTGCCAGCAGGGTAAAGACAGGGCCGGCCGGGGAGCTGTTTTTT	CASRVKTGPAGELFF
many	TRBJ1-6	NA	TRBV7-9	TGTGCCAGCAGCAACACCAACCTCAAACGGTCACCCCTCCACTTT	CASSNTNLKRSPLHF
many	TRBJ1-6	NA	TRBV7-2	TGTGCCAGCAGCTTAGGGGGAGAATCCCTCCACTTT	CASSLGGESLHF
few	TRBJ1-2	NA	TRBV2	TGTGCCAGCACCAACTGGCGGGGGGGGGAATATGGCTACACCTTC	CASTNWRGGEYGYTF
NA	TRBJ2-7	NA	TRBV25-1	TGTGCCATAGGGACGGCTGGTTACGAGCAGTACTTC	CAIGTAGYEQYF
many	TRBJ1-5	NA	TRBV24-1	TGTGCCACCAGTGATTCCGGACAGCCCCATCAGCCCCAGCATTTT	CATSDSGQPHQPQHF
many	TRBJ1-1	NA	TRBV20-1	TGCAGTGCTACAGTTCAGGGCGGCACTGAAGCTTTCTTT	CSATVQGGTEAFF
NA	TRBJ2-5	TRBD2	TRBV2	TGTGCCAGCAGTGACGGGGCTAGCGGGTACCAAGAGACCCAGTACTTC	CASSDGASGYQETQYF
NA	TRBJ2-2	NA	TRBV29-1	TGCAGCGATACGGCAAACGGGGGCCATGGGACAGGGGAGCTGTTTTTT	CSDTANGGHGTGELFF
many	TRBJ1-6	NA	TRBV12-3/TRBV12-4	TGTGCCAGCAGTTTAGGAGGAGACGGGAATTCACCCCTCCACTTT	CASSLGGDGNSPLHF